The 24 T cell receptor beta chains presented below share a single source sample, sequenced in a study of cytomegalovirus exposure and HLA in healthy donors. The PCR ran on 60 Vbeta and 13 Jbeta primers. Sequencing used immunoSEQ multiplex PCR; TCRdb keeps in-frame clones, though not all of them. The sample has 100,000 to 150,000 clones; 80% to 85% are singletons. Input material: PBMCs. The source is a human donor in good health.

This clone was counted only a few times. The rearrangement uses TRBV10-1 and TRBJ2-6, with a possible D match to TRBD1 (6 bases). V lost 4 bases and J lost 5, with 21 bases in between. There are 18 residues in the CDR3. Germline CDR1 and CDR2: WNHNN and SYGVQD (reference sequence). The CDR3 coding sequence is TGCGCCAGCAGTGGTACGAGGGACACGACATGGCGGGCCAACGTCCTGACTTTC. Protein sequence: CASSGTRDTTWRANVLTF.

The V call is TRBV6-6, the J call TRBJ1-5; 9 positions agree with TRBD1. The germline CDR1 and CDR2 sequences are MNHNY and SVGAGI (reference sequence). After removal of 5 bases from V and 7 bases from J, the junction contained 9 bases not matched to a gene. The CDR3 contains 15 residues. CDR3 nucleotide sequence: TGTGCCAGCAGTCCGAACAGGGGGCTGCGGCAGCCCCAGCATTTT. It yields the protein CASSPNRGLRQPQHF.

The chain joins TRBV5-4 to TRBJ1-2, with 7 bases lining up with TRBD1. Trimming took 3 bases from V and 8 from J; bases not matched to a gene: 7. Germline-derived CDR1 and CDR2 are SGHNT and YYREEE (reference sequence). CDR3 length equals 13 residues. CDR3 residues: CASSSQGGGGYTF. CDR3 nucleotides: TGTGCCAGCAGCTCCCAGGGGGGCGGGGGCTACACCTTC.

V is TRBV9 and J is TRBJ1-4; unclear D gene. Trimming cost V 0 bases and J 8 bases, with 14 bases left between them. The CDR3 loop spans 15 amino acids. CDR1 is SGDLS and CDR2 is YYNGEE in the germline V gene. The CDR3 loop is CASSVAGGLLEKLFF. The CDR3 coding sequence is TGTGCCAGCAGCGTAGCCGGAGGGCTGTTGGAAAAACTGTTTTTT.

This sequence joins TRBV2 and TRBJ2-4; a weak D match, TRBD2 (5 bases). V was trimmed by 4 bases and J by 16 bases, leaving 17 bases between them. This CDR3 spans 12 amino acids. CDR1 and CDR2 (germline): SNHLY, FYNNEI. The CDR3 region is CASSAERSGSYF. The CDR3 nucleotides read TGTGCCAGCAGTGCGGAACGGTCGGGGTCCTACTTC.

The rearrangement joins TRBV29-1 to TRBJ1-1, with D uncertain. The V and J ends lost 3 bases and 1 base respectively, with 9 bases between them. Germline V gene data show CDR1 as SQVTM and CDR2 as ANQGSEA. This CDR3 comprises 13 residues. This chain's CDR3 is CSVDETGNTEAFF. Here the CDR3 DNA reads TGCAGCGTTGACGAGACGGGGAACACTGAAGCTTTCTTT. The variable domain in full, completed from reference TRBV29-1 and TRBJ1-1, reads SAVISQKPSRDICQRGTSLTIQCQVDSQVTMMFWYRQQPGQSLTLIATANQGSEATYESGFVIDKFPISRPNLTFSTLTVSNMSPEDSSIYLCSVDETGNTEAFFGQGTRLTVV.

The chain couples TRBV19 to TRBJ2-1; 12 positions agree with TRBD2. The CDR3 is 18 amino acids. The V segment lost 1 base and the J segment 0 bases; nucleotides outside the gene matches: 4. Germline CDR1 LNHDA, CDR2 SQIVND (reference sequence). The chain's CDR3 is CASSIALAGGSSYNEQFF. In nucleotides, the CDR3 is TGTGCCAGTAGTATAGCTCTAGCGGGGGGGAGCTCCTACAATGAGCAGTTCTTC.

The V and J genes are TRBV4-2 and TRBJ2-1; 8 bases align to TRBD2. CDR3 length: 17 residues. The germline V gene encodes CDR1 LGHNA and CDR2 YNFKEQ. Losses at the gene ends were 3 bases for V and 3 bases for J; bases not matched to a gene: 10. The CDR3 spells CASSQRRGTSLYNEQFF. DNA of the CDR3: TGTGCCAGCAGCCAGAGGAGGGGGACTAGTCTCTACAATGAGCAGTTCTTC.

The chain recombines TRBV13 with TRBJ2-1, with TRBD2 matching 8 bases. Germline lookup yields CDR1 PRHDT and CDR2 FYEKMQ (reference sequence). The CDR3 is made up of 20 amino acids. V lost 0 bases and J lost 0; bases outside the gene matches: 13. The chain's CDR3 is CASSLGGAWRGARSYNEQFF. In DNA form, the CDR3 reads TGTGCCAGCAGCTTAGGCGGCGCTTGGCGGGGGGCGCGCTCCTACAATGAGCAGTTCTTC.

The rearrangement joins TRBV9 to TRBJ1-3, with TRBD1 identical over 7 bases. Trimming took 0 bases from V and 4 from J; bases not matched to a gene: 7. Per germline, CDR1 SGDLS and CDR2 YYNGEE. The CDR3 is 16 amino acids. This CDR3 is CASSVEIGTDGNTIYF. CDR3 nucleotide sequence: TGTGCCAGCAGCGTAGAAATTGGGACAGACGGAAACACCATATATTTT.

The CDR3 is CASSGPTDDWRKMAVAFF. DNA of the CDR3: TGTGCCAGCAGCGGGCCGACAGACGATTGGCGAAAGATGGCGGTGGCTTTCTTT. V and J are TRBV7-2 and TRBJ1-1, with D perhaps TRBD1 (5 bases). CDR1 and CDR2 (germline): SGHTA, FQGNSA. V was clipped by 5 bases and J by 11 bases, with 33 bases between them. The CDR3 has 18 residues.

The rearrangement uses TRBV9 and TRBJ2-1; possibly TRBD2 for D (5 bases). V lost 0 bases, J lost 5 bases, and 12 bases lay in between. CDR1 and CDR2 from the germline V gene are SGDLS and YYNGEE. The CDR3 has 15 residues. The chain's CDR3 is CASSVARSGNNEQFF. DNA for the CDR3: TGTGCCAGCAGCGTAGCTAGGTCCGGGAACAATGAGCAGTTCTTC.

This clone was detected only a few times. The junction differs from germline at one of its ends, possibly a read error. The chain is built from TRBV2 and TRBJ1-2; 7 nucleotides align to TRBD1. The CDR3 is made up of 14 amino acids. Germline-derived CDR1 and CDR2 are SNHLY and FYNNEI. CDR3 bases: TGTGCCAGCAGAGAAGACAGGGTGGCCTATGGCTACACCTTC. It encodes CASREDRVAYGYTF.

This chain links TRBV6-6 with TRBJ1-2; D may be TRBD1 (6 bases). Trimming stripped 6 bases from V and 1 base from J, with 9 bases between. The CDR3 contains 13 residues. From germline, CDR1 is MNHNY and CDR2 SVGAGI (reference sequence). The CDR3 spells CASRQGINYGYTF. For the CDR3, the DNA is TGTGCCAGCAGGCAGGGGATTAACTATGGCTACACCTTC.

J is TRBJ2-3 and V is TRBV6-4; the D gene is possibly TRBD2 (6 bases). V gave up 2 bases and J gave up 0 bases, with 12 bases separating them. Looked up from germline, CDR1 is MRHNA and CDR2 is SNTAGT. This CDR3 has 16 amino acids. CDR3 protein: CASSDTPGTSTDTQYF. The CDR3 DNA sequence: TGTGCCAGCAGTGACACGCCAGGGACTAGCACAGATACGCAGTATTTT.

V gene TRBV5-1 combines with J gene TRBJ2-3; 7 positions agree with TRBD2. The CDR3 runs 13 residues. CDR1 is SGHRS and CDR2 is YFSETQ in the germline V gene. V lost 5 bases, J lost 6 bases, and 6 bases stayed unmatched. In nucleotides, the CDR3 is TGCGCCAGCAGTCAGGGCGGGAGTGATACGCAGTATTTT. It specifies CASSQGGSDTQYF.

The V call is TRBV5-8, the J call TRBJ1-1; TRBD1 might be the D (5 bases). V was trimmed by 2 bases and J by 7 bases, leaving 6 bases between them. Germline CDR1 and CDR2: SGHTS and YDEGEE. This CDR3 has 11 residues. The CDR3, as DNA: TGTGCCAGCAGCTTCCAGGGTGAAGCTTTCTTT. It codes for CASSFQGEAFF. The full variable domain, completed using reference TRBV5-8 and TRBJ1-1, is EAGVTQSPTHLIKTRGQQATLRCSPISGHTSVYWYQQALGLGLQFLLWYDEGEERNRGNFPPRFSGRQFPNYSSELNVNALELEDSALYLCASSFQGEAFFGQGTRLTVV.

The chain couples TRBV19 to TRBJ1-2; D unresolved. Germline CDR1 is LNHDA and CDR2 is SQIVND (reference sequence). The CDR3 runs 16 residues. V lost 1 base, J lost 2 bases, and 14 bases lay in between. The chain's CDR3 is CASSIVAETPNYGYTF. The CDR3 DNA follows: TGTGCCAGTAGTATAGTAGCGGAGACGCCAAACTATGGCTACACCTTC. The full variable domain, completed using reference TRBV19 and TRBJ1-2, is DGGITQSPKYLFRKEGQNVTLSCEQNLNHDAMYWYRQDPGQGLRLIYYSQIVNDFQKGDIAEGYSVSREKKESFPLTVTSAQKNPTAFYLCASSIVAETPNYGYTFGSGTRLTVV.

The chain is built from TRBV5-1 and TRBJ1-1, with TRBD1 matching over 9 bases. From germline, CDR1 is SGHRS and CDR2 YFSETQ. The trim removed 3 bases at V and 4 bases at J, leaving 4 bases unmatched. The length of the CDR3 is 14 residues. CDR3 region: CASSYDRGSTEAFF. The CDR3 nucleotides read TGCGCCAGCAGCTACGACAGGGGGAGCACTGAAGCTTTCTTT.

This chain connects TRBV6-1 to TRBJ1-2; D may be TRBD1 (5 bases). V was pared by 1 base and J by 4 bases, with 13 bases between. This CDR3 has 15 amino acids. CDR1 is MNHNS and CDR2 is SASEGT in the germline V gene. The chain's CDR3 is CASSEGGGWSYGYTF. The CDR3, as DNA: TGTGCCAGCAGTGAAGGGGGGGGGTGGTCCTATGGCTACACCTTC.

The J gene is TRBJ2-7, the V gene TRBV11-2; 8 bases line up with TRBD1. After removal of 5 bases from V and 3 bases from J, the junction contained 12 bases not matched to a gene. The CDR3 spans 16 residues. Germline CDR1 and CDR2: SGHAT and FQNNGV. The CDR3 nucleotides read TGTGCCAGCAGCGAGTCAGGGGGCGCTATCCTCTACGAGCAGTACTTC. It encodes CASSESGGAILYEQYF. Based on the CDR3 plus reference TRBV11-2 and TRBJ2-7, the full variable domain is EAGVAQSPRYKIIEKRQSVAFWCNPISGHATLYWYQQILGQGPKLLIQFQNNGVVDDSQLPKDRFSAERLKGVDSTLKIQPAKLEDSAVYLCASSESGGAILYEQYFGPGTRLTVT.

This chain links TRBV4-2 with TRBJ2-5, with TRBD1 as a possible D gene (5 bases). Germline CDR1 LGHNA, CDR2 YNFKEQ. The CDR3 spans 13 residues. V shed 2 bases and J shed 1 base, with 5 bases lying between them. Here the CDR3 reads CASSQRGQETQYF. As DNA, the CDR3 is TGTGCCAGCAGCCAAAGGGGCCAAGAGACCCAGTACTTC.

This sequence joins TRBV5-1 and TRBJ1-2; TRBD1 might be the D (6 bases). V shed 7 bases and J shed 6 bases, with 16 bases lying between them. Germline CDR1 reads SGHRS; CDR2 reads YFSETQ. The CDR3 consists of 13 residues. This CDR3 reads CASLGQSGDGYTF. CDR3 nucleotides: TGCGCCAGCCTTGGACAGTCAGGCGATGGCTACACCTTC.

This clone appeared a single time. The chain uses TRBV5-1 and TRBJ1-2; D is unresolved. Germline V gene data show CDR1 as SGHRS and CDR2 as YFSETQ. The V end lost 4 bases, the J end lost 4 bases, and 14 bases lay between the germline ends. CDR3 length: 14 residues. As DNA, the CDR3 is TGCGCCAGCAGCCCAATTTCAAATTTCTATGGCTACACCTTC. Translated: CASSPISNFYGYTF.